This record looks at one TCR beta chain sequence and its context. This CDR3 has 14 amino acids. Germline V gives CDR1 MDHEN, CDR2 SYDVKM. Trimming stripped 2 bases from V and 10 bases from J, with 15 bases between. This sample is part of a study of shared clonotypes between healthy human individuals. Donation came from healthy HIV-negative adults that had no recent acute infections or vaccinations. TCRdb keeps only in-frame clones here, not all; method: immunoSEQ multiplex PCR. The sample records some 1,100,000 clones, 78% being singletons. The receptor comes from a man aged 18 to 29 in good health. Some clones in this sample may be carry-over from other donors' samples. The sample comprised memory CD4+ T cells from PBMCs. Subset specified: CD45RA-negative fraction. The chain is built from TRBV28 and TRBJ2-1; D is uncertain. The CDR3 protein is CASSLTSPVEEQFF. The CDR3 nucleotides read TGTGCCAGCAGTTTAACTTCTCCCGTGGAAGAGCAGTTCTTC.